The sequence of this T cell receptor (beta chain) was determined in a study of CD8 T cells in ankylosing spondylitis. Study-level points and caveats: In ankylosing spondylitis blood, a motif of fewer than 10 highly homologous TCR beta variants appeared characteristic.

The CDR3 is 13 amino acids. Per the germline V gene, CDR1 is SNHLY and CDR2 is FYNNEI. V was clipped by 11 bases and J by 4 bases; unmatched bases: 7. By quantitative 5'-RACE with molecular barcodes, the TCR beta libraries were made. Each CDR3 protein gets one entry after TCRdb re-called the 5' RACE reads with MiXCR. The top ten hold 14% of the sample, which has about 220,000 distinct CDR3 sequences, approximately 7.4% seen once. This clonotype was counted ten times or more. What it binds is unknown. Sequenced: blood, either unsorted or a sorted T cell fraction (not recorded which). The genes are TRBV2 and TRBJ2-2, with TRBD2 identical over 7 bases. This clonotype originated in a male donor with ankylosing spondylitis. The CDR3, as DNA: TGTGCCCAAGGCGGGAGCTTCACCGGGGAGCTGTTTTTT. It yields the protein CAQGGSFTGELFF.